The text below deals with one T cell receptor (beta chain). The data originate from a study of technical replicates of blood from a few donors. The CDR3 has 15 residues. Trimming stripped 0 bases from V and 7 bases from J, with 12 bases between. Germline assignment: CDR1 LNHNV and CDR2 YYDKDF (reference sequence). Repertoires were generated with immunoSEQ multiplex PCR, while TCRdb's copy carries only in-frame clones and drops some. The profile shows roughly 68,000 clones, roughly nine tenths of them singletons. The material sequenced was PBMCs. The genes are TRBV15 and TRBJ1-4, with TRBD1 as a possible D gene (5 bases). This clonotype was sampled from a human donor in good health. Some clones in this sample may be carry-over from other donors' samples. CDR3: CATSRDPGGGEKLFF. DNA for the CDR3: TGTGCCACCAGCAGAGATCCGGGGGGAGGTGAAAAACTGTTTTTT.